This T cell receptor beta chain was found in a study of T-cell reconstitution after alpha-beta-depleted transplantation in children (dated by TCRdb to 2015 to 2016). Notes on the research overall: Using TCR repertoire profiling, the study followed T-cell immune reconstitution in a quantitative way in children after TCRalphabeta/CD19-depleted allogeneic hematopoietic cell transplantation.

V loses 7 bases of germline sequence and J loses 5 bases, and the interval between the two ends is 11 bases. The CDR3, cysteine through phenylalanine, is 13 amino acids long. Only the CDR3 part of the read is kept: 39 bases, read in frame from the first base. From a lookup of the germline V gene (reference sequence), CDR1 and CDR2 are LGHDT and YNNKEL. As concerns this clonotype: The antigen it binds to is not known. No quality values exist for individual bases; no much larger clone is one base distant.

The library came from PCR. These reads were obtained on an Illumina HiSeq 2500. To normalize quantification of the TCRbeta repertoire, the TCR libraries were built with molecular barcoding that relied on unique molecular identifiers. TCRdb took the public reads, trimmed them with fastp at Q25, ran MiXCR for clone calling and kept in-frame beta chains. When rows share a CDR3 protein, they turn into one entry using the most common DNA and genes. The sample has over 300,000 distinct CDR3 sequences on record, 9% to 12% of them singletons. 2.4% of the sample belongs to the ten largest clones. The chain joins TRBV3-1 to TRBJ2-2; TRBD1 might be the D gene, on 5 matching bases. The material sequenced was PBMCs from the stem cell graft donor, taken from the stem cell graft. The origin of this receptor is a human donor who donated a stem cell graft to a child with acute lymphoblastic leukemia. The CDR3 is CASTPAGTGELFF. The sequenced DNA is TGTGCCAGCACCCCGGCAGGGACCGGGGAGCTGTTTTTT.